This section outlines one T cell receptor beta chain sequence together with its context. Trimming took 3 bases from V and 2 from J, leaving 16 bases between them. This CDR3 comprises 16 residues. Per the germline V gene, CDR1 is SGHKS and CDR2 is YYEKEE (reference sequence). The sample is drawn from a study of tumor-infiltrating lymphocytes in primary liver carcinoma. Making TCR beta cDNA involved around 510 ng total RNA and a constant-region primer. A slightly modified ARM-PCR protocol with three nested multiplex PCR rounds produced these TCR beta libraries. Each of the first two PCR rounds ran approximately 11 cycles with TRBV1-TRBV30 forward and C-beta reverse primers. Each CDR3 protein gets one entry after TCRdb re-called the multiplex PCR reads with MiXCR. The table lists 180,000 or so distinct CDR3 sequences, roughly 60% of them singletons. Unsorted whole blood supplied the RNA, and germline DNA was extracted too.

The rearrangement joins TRBV5-5 to TRBJ2-3; maybe TRBD2 (6 bases). The sequencing input was peripheral blood. This TCR was recovered from a man in his forties with primary liver carcinoma and hepatitis B virus infection. CDR3 nucleotides: TGTGCCAGCAGCTCATATACGGGAGTTACCACAGATACGCAGTATTTT. It encodes CASSSYTGVTTDTQYF.